This note documents a single TCR beta chain sequence. This entry comes from a study of blood T cell repertoires in COVID-19. Sequencing was performed with immunoSEQ multiplex PCR; in TCRdb, only in-frame clones are kept and a portion is missing. The data hold some 70,000 clones, with 70% to 90% observed a single time. The CDR3 extends over 15 amino acids. Germline loops: CDR1 SGHRS, CDR2 YFSETQ. Trimming took 0 bases from V and 9 from J; bases not matched to a gene: 9. The clonotype comes from a woman in her forties or fifties with COVID-19, enrolled during active disease. The gene calls are TRBV5-1 and TRBJ2-1; 7 bases are shared with TRBD2. Source material: peripheral blood. CDR3 in amino acids: CASSLAWRETGEQFF. CDR3 sequence (DNA): TGCGCCAGCAGCTTGGCCTGGCGGGAGACGGGTGAGCAGTTCTTC.